Listed below are T cell receptor beta chains from one sample, sequenced in a study of blood T cell repertoires in COVID-19. Method: immunoSEQ multiplex PCR; TCRdb's copy keeps in-frame clones and lacks some. The sample yields over 250,000 clones, approximately 83% seen once. Sequencing used peripheral blood. The source is a human donor in a cohort sampled during active COVID-19. Both conserved end residues are part of each CDR3. The D gene is left open where the match is weak. Not all rows give a size; the values are once, few, many and, for expanded clones, a class.

abundance: .; j_gene: TRBJ2-7; v_gene: TRBV7-9; d_gene: TRBD1; CDR3nt: TGTGCCAGCAGCTTAACAGGGGATGGCGAGCAGTACTTC; CDR3aa: CASSLTGDGEQYF
abundance: .; j_gene: TRBJ1-4; v_gene: TRBV18; d_gene: .; CDR3nt: TGTGCCAGCTCACCAGTGAACAGGGCTAATGAAAAACTGTTTTTT; CDR3aa: CASSPVNRANEKLFF
abundance: .; j_gene: TRBJ2-7; v_gene: TRBV27; d_gene: .; CDR3nt: TGTGCCAGCAGGGGGGGGGCAGGGCACGAGCAGTACTTC; CDR3aa: CASRGGAGHEQYF
abundance: .; j_gene: TRBJ2-1; v_gene: TRBV19; d_gene: TRBD2; CDR3nt: TGTGCCAGTAGTAGGACTAGCGGGAGGGGCTATGAGCAGTTCTTC; CDR3aa: CASSRTSGRGYEQFF
abundance: .; j_gene: TRBJ1-6; v_gene: TRBV7-7; d_gene: .; CDR3nt: TGTGCTAGCAGGTTGAAGGGGAGAGGAGGGTCGGAAGGGCATACCCTCCACTTT; CDR3aa: CASRLKGRGGSEGHTLHF
abundance: .; j_gene: TRBJ1-1; v_gene: TRBV12-3/TRBV12-4; d_gene: .; CDR3nt: TGTGCCAGCAGGTCCTTGGGGCTGGAAGCTTTCTTT; CDR3aa: CASRSLGLEAFF
abundance: .; j_gene: TRBJ1-2; v_gene: TRBV6-5; d_gene: TRBD1; CDR3nt: TGTGCCAGCAGTACAGGGGGATTTAGCTATGGCTACACCTTC; CDR3aa: CASSTGGFSYGYTF
abundance: few; j_gene: TRBJ2-7; v_gene: TRBV18; d_gene: TRBD1; CDR3nt: TGTGCCAGCTCACCCCGGACAGGGTCCTACGAGCAGTACTTC; CDR3aa: CASSPRTGSYEQYF
abundance: .; j_gene: TRBJ1-1; v_gene: TRBV7-2; d_gene: .; CDR3nt: TGTGCCAGCAGCATCTTCAGGGCCGACACTGAAGCTTTCTTT; CDR3aa: CASSIFRADTEAFF
abundance: once; j_gene: TRBJ1-2; v_gene: TRBV29-1; d_gene: .; CDR3nt: TGCAGCGTTGAAGATCGGCGGGGGGACTATGGCTACACCTTC; CDR3aa: CSVEDRRGDYGYTF
abundance: .; j_gene: TRBJ1-1; v_gene: TRBV19; d_gene: TRBD1; CDR3nt: TGTGCCAGGACGGACAGGCCGAACACTGAAGCTTTCTTT; CDR3aa: CARTDRPNTEAFF
abundance: .; j_gene: TRBJ2-1; v_gene: TRBV10-3; d_gene: TRBD2; CDR3nt: TGTGCCATCAGTGAGTCCCTAGCGGGTAGGGATGAGCAGTTCTTC; CDR3aa: CAISESLAGRDEQFF
abundance: .; j_gene: TRBJ1-4; v_gene: TRBV4-1; d_gene: .; CDR3nt: TGCGCCAGCAGCCAGACACCCGGGCGGGACGAAAAACTGTTTTTT; CDR3aa: CASSQTPGRDEKLFF
abundance: .; j_gene: TRBJ2-7; v_gene: TRBV19; d_gene: TRBD1; CDR3nt: TGTGCCAGTAGTTTCTCACAGGGGCGCGGCGAGCAGTACTTC; CDR3aa: CASSFSQGRGEQYF
abundance: .; j_gene: TRBJ2-5; v_gene: TRBV9; d_gene: .; CDR3nt: TGTGCCAGCAGCCCCGGGGGATTCGAAGAGACCCAGTACTTC; CDR3aa: CASSPGGFEETQYF
abundance: .; j_gene: TRBJ2-1; v_gene: TRBV19; d_gene: TRBD2; CDR3nt: TGTGCCAGCGGAGCTAGCGGGAGATGGAATGAGCAGTTCTTC; CDR3aa: CASGASGRWNEQFF
abundance: .; j_gene: TRBJ1-3; v_gene: TRBV7-8; d_gene: .; CDR3nt: TGTGCCAGCAGCTTAGAGGTCCTACGACACTCTGGAAACACCATATATTTT; CDR3aa: CASSLEVLRHSGNTIYF
abundance: .; j_gene: TRBJ1-1; v_gene: TRBV6-5; d_gene: .; CDR3nt: TGTGCCAGCAGTTACTTACAGGGATCCACTGAAGCTTTCTTT; CDR3aa: CASSYLQGSTEAFF
abundance: .; j_gene: TRBJ2-4; v_gene: TRBV19; d_gene: TRBD1; CDR3nt: TGTGCCAGTAGCAGACAGGGGGGAGCCAAAAACATTCAGTACTTC; CDR3aa: CASSRQGGAKNIQYF
abundance: .; j_gene: TRBJ2-3; v_gene: TRBV9; d_gene: TRBD2; CDR3nt: TGTGCCAGCAGCGTGGCGGGGGTCGGGCTAGCGGGAGTTGGGGATACGCAGTATTTT; CDR3aa: CASSVAGVGLAGVGDTQYF
abundance: .; j_gene: TRBJ2-7; v_gene: TRBV27; d_gene: TRBD2; CDR3nt: TGTGCCAGCAGAGACACTAGCGGAAGCTCCTACGAGCAGTACTTC; CDR3aa: CASRDTSGSSYEQYF
abundance: .; j_gene: TRBJ2-1; v_gene: TRBV3-1/TRBV3-2; d_gene: TRBD2; CDR3nt: TGTGCCAGCAGCCAAGAATGGCTAGCGGGCGGGGATGAGCAGTTCTTC; CDR3aa: CASSQEWLAGGDEQFF
abundance: .; j_gene: TRBJ2-6; v_gene: TRBV5-1; d_gene: TRBD1; CDR3nt: TGCGCCAGCAGCCCTACAGGGGCCAGCTCTGGGGCCAACGTCCTGACTTTC; CDR3aa: CASSPTGASSGANVLTF
abundance: .; j_gene: TRBJ2-1; v_gene: TRBV27; d_gene: TRBD1; CDR3nt: TGTGCCACACACAAGGCCAGGACAGGGACCAGTGAGCAGTTCTTC; CDR3aa: CATHKARTGTSEQFF
abundance: .; j_gene: TRBJ1-4; v_gene: TRBV28; d_gene: .; CDR3nt: TGTGCCTCACGGTCCCTGATGAAGAAACTGTTTTTT; CDR3aa: CASRSLMKKLFF
abundance: .; j_gene: TRBJ2-1; v_gene: TRBV5-5; d_gene: TRBD1; CDR3nt: TGTGCCAGCATCCCGGGACAGGCAAACAATGAGCAGTTCTTC; CDR3aa: CASIPGQANNEQFF
abundance: .; j_gene: TRBJ2-3; v_gene: TRBV10-2; d_gene: TRBD2; CDR3nt: TGCGCCAGCAGCTTAGCGGGAGGGCAGAATACGCAGTATTTT; CDR3aa: CASSLAGGQNTQYF
abundance: .; j_gene: TRBJ1-2; v_gene: TRBV9; d_gene: TRBD1; CDR3nt: TGTGCCAGCAGCGTAGCAGGACAGGGTCAAGGCTACACCTTC; CDR3aa: CASSVAGQGQGYTF
abundance: .; j_gene: TRBJ2-7; v_gene: TRBV6-5; d_gene: TRBD1; CDR3nt: TGTGCCAGCAGTTACTCCCGGGACAGGGTATACGAGCAGTACTTC; CDR3aa: CASSYSRDRVYEQYF
abundance: few; j_gene: TRBJ1-5; v_gene: TRBV28; d_gene: .; CDR3nt: TGTGCCAGCAATGACCTGGGGCGCAATCAGCCCCAGCATTTT; CDR3aa: CASNDLGRNQPQHF
abundance: few; j_gene: TRBJ2-7; v_gene: TRBV5-6; d_gene: .; CDR3nt: TGTGCCAGCAGCTTACGGGGAGACGAGCAGTACTTC; CDR3aa: CASSLRGDEQYF
abundance: .; j_gene: TRBJ2-5; v_gene: TRBV9; d_gene: TRBD1; CDR3nt: TGTGCCAGCAGCGCGACAGGGAACCAAGAGACCCAGTACTTC; CDR3aa: CASSATGNQETQYF
abundance: .; j_gene: TRBJ2-7; v_gene: TRBV5-4; d_gene: TRBD1; CDR3nt: TGTGCCAGCAGCTCGTGGGACAGCCAGAGCGAGCAGTACTTC; CDR3aa: CASSSWDSQSEQYF
abundance: .; j_gene: TRBJ2-3; v_gene: TRBV27; d_gene: TRBD2; CDR3nt: TGTGCCAGCAGGGGACTAGCGGGAGCCAGAGATACGCAGTATTTT; CDR3aa: CASRGLAGARDTQYF
abundance: .; j_gene: TRBJ2-1; v_gene: TRBV2; d_gene: TRBD2; CDR3nt: TGTGCCAGTAAGCGGGAGGGGCCCAATGAGCAGTTCTTC; CDR3aa: CASKREGPNEQFF
abundance: .; j_gene: TRBJ1-1; v_gene: TRBV18; d_gene: .; CDR3nt: TGTGCCAGCTCACCGTCGGGACTCAACACTGAAGCTTTCTTT; CDR3aa: CASSPSGLNTEAFF
abundance: .; j_gene: TRBJ2-1; v_gene: TRBV6-6; d_gene: .; CDR3nt: TGTGCCAGCATCTTAGCCCGAGCGTACAATGAGCAGTTCTTC; CDR3aa: CASILARAYNEQFF
abundance: .; j_gene: TRBJ2-3; v_gene: TRBV7-2; d_gene: .; CDR3nt: TGTGCCAGCAGCTTAAAAAGGGGTGTGGTAGACTCTAGCACAGATACGCAGTATTTT; CDR3aa: CASSLKRGVVDSSTDTQYF
abundance: .; j_gene: TRBJ2-1; v_gene: TRBV12-3/TRBV12-4; d_gene: .; CDR3nt: TGTGCCAGCAGTAGGAGGTCTTATAATGAGCAGTTCTTC; CDR3aa: CASSRRSYNEQFF
abundance: .; j_gene: TRBJ2-1; v_gene: TRBV7-2; d_gene: .; CDR3nt: TGTGCCAGCAGCCGCTTCTTTGACGGGAGCTCCTACAATGAGCAGTTCTTC; CDR3aa: CASSRFFDGSSYNEQFF
abundance: .; j_gene: TRBJ1-1; v_gene: TRBV7-9; d_gene: .; CDR3nt: TGTGCCAGCAGCTTAGCGGGAGGGGCTGAAGCTTTCTTT; CDR3aa: CASSLAGGAEAFF
abundance: .; j_gene: TRBJ2-7; v_gene: TRBV9; d_gene: TRBD2; CDR3nt: TGTGCCAGCAGCGTAGCTCCGCAAATTAGCGGGAGTTACGAGCAGTACTTC; CDR3aa: CASSVAPQISGSYEQYF
abundance: .; j_gene: TRBJ2-4; v_gene: TRBV27; d_gene: .; CDR3nt: TGTGCCAGCACCCTCAAAAACATTCAGTACTTC; CDR3aa: CASTLKNIQYF
abundance: .; j_gene: TRBJ2-1; v_gene: TRBV18; d_gene: TRBD2; CDR3nt: TGTGCCAGCTCACCACCGGGACTAGCGGGAGGCAATGAGCAGTTCTTC; CDR3aa: CASSPPGLAGGNEQFF
abundance: .; j_gene: TRBJ2-1; v_gene: TRBV4-1; d_gene: .; CDR3nt: TGCGCCAGCAACCCGCGGGTAATTGGTTACAATGAGCAGTTCTTC; CDR3aa: CASNPRVIGYNEQFF
abundance: .; j_gene: TRBJ2-2; v_gene: TRBV7-5; d_gene: .; CDR3nt: TGTGCCAGAAGCCCCTTGTCGGGCGGGAGAAACACCGGGGAGCTGTTTTTT; CDR3aa: CARSPLSGGRNTGELFF
abundance: .; j_gene: TRBJ1-5; v_gene: TRBV27; d_gene: TRBD1; CDR3nt: TGTGCCAGCAGGAGGACAGGGAGCAATCAGCCCCAGCATTTT; CDR3aa: CASRRTGSNQPQHF
abundance: .; j_gene: TRBJ2-7; v_gene: TRBV6-6; d_gene: TRBD2; CDR3nt: TGTGCCAGTGGGACTAGCGACTACGAGCAGTACTTC; CDR3aa: CASGTSDYEQYF
abundance: .; j_gene: TRBJ2-6; v_gene: TRBV24-1; d_gene: .; CDR3nt: TGTGCCACCAGTGATTTGCAAATGGGGGCCAACGTCCTGACTTTC; CDR3aa: CATSDLQMGANVLTF
abundance: .; j_gene: TRBJ2-1; v_gene: TRBV6-5; d_gene: .; CDR3nt: TGTGCCAGCAGAGTAGCGGCACCCAATGAGCAGTTCTTC; CDR3aa: CASRVAAPNEQFF
abundance: few; j_gene: TRBJ2-1; v_gene: TRBV19; d_gene: TRBD1; CDR3nt: TGTGCCAGTAGTATAGGAGGGACAGGCGGTTTGCGGTTCTTC; CDR3aa: CASSIGGTGGLRFF
abundance: .; j_gene: TRBJ1-2; v_gene: TRBV5-8; d_gene: TRBD1; CDR3nt: TGTGCCAGCAGCACCACCGGGACAGGCGTCTACGGGGGCTACACCTTC; CDR3aa: CASSTTGTGVYGGYTF
abundance: .; j_gene: TRBJ2-3; v_gene: TRBV18; d_gene: TRBD2; CDR3nt: TGTGCCAGCTCACCCACCCGGGACCTCCGGATCCGGACTAGCGGGGACACAGATACGCAGTATTTT; CDR3aa: CASSPTRDLRIRTSGDTDTQYF
abundance: .; j_gene: TRBJ2-7; v_gene: TRBV6-5; d_gene: TRBD2; CDR3nt: TGTGCCAGCACCCCTAGCGGGATTAGCTCCTACGAGCAGTACTTC; CDR3aa: CASTPSGISSYEQYF